The present T cell receptor beta chain was sequenced within a study of cytomegalovirus exposure and HLA in healthy donors. Looking at the study overall: Among the approximately 370 donors who were genotyped, roughly 86% fell in the genetic ancestry cluster that is associated with self-reported Caucasian donors.

Germline V gene sequence: CDR1 KGHSH, CDR2 LQKENI. Germline trimming cut 3 bases from V and 5 bases from J; bases unmatched to any gene: 5. The CDR3 loop spans 15 amino acids. The sample holds a few counts of this clone. Antigen unknown. The PCR employed 60 Vbeta primers together with 13 Jbeta primers. The repertoire was sequenced with immunoSEQ multiplex PCR; TCRdb's copy has only in-frame clones and lacks some. The sample comprises 200,000 to 250,000 clones, more than 70% of which are singletons, and 1.3% rests with the top ten. The study, taken as a whole, reports: In an earlier analysis, about 87% or about 30%: the productive usage of most TCR beta V segments. A later analysis showed that HLA-associated TCR beta chains had undergone more clonal expansion than equally common others.

This sequence joins TRBV18 and TRBJ1-4; TRBD1 matches 8 bases. This receptor was taken from a human donor in good health. Specimen: PBMCs. CDR3 sequence (DNA): TGTGCCAGCTCACCCAGACAGGGGACAAATGAAAAACTGTTTTTT. Its protein product is CASSPRQGTNEKLFF.